Below, 17 T cell receptor beta chains from the same sample are listed, as sequenced in a study of T-cell reconstitution after alpha-beta-depleted transplantation in children (dated by TCRdb to 2016 to 2018). The library came from PCR. This sample was sequenced with an Illumina HiSeq 2500. TCR library preparation used molecular barcoding, with unique molecular identifiers applied to normalize quantification of the TCRbeta repertoire. TCRdb applied fastp at Q25 and MiXCR to the public reads, then kept only in-frame beta chains. Each CDR3 protein appears once, grouped with its most common genes and DNA. The sample includes some 830,000 distinct CDR3 sequences, with roughly 15% observed a single time. The leading ten clones occupy approximately 5% of the sample. What the treatment or condition label conveys for this sample: allogeneic hematopoietic cell transplantation with graft depleted of TCRalphabeta T cells and CD19 B cells.

The material was PBMCs, mostly from graft donor cells, obtained 360 days after TCRalphabeta/CD19-depleted stem cell transplant. These receptors were taken from a male patient younger than 18 who had a stem cell transplant for acute lymphoblastic leukemia, so the T cells may come from the graft donor.

This sequence joins TRBV11-2 and TRBJ2-3; 9 nucleotides agree with TRBD2. The CDR3 loop spans 16 amino acids. The V segment lost 3 bases and the J segment 6 bases; nucleotides outside the gene matches: 10. Germline V lookup: CDR1 SGHAT, CDR2 FQNNGV. The CDR3 DNA follows: TGTGCCAGCAGCTTGACTAGCGGCCTACCGTCGGATACGCAGTATTTT. Encoded protein: CASSLTSGLPSDTQYF.

This sequence joins TRBV5-1 and TRBJ2-1; D gene ambiguous. V was trimmed by 0 bases and J by 2 bases, leaving 9 bases between them. CDR1 and CDR2 from the germline V gene are SGHRS and YFSETQ. The CDR3 spans 15 residues. CDR3 amino acids: CASSLAAATYNEQFF. Here the CDR3 DNA reads TGCGCCAGCAGCTTGGCCGCGGCTACCTACAATGAGCAGTTCTTC.

The chain links TRBV2 to TRBJ2-5; tentatively, D is TRBD1 (6 bases). The CDR3 covers 14 residues. Germline CDR1 is SNHLY and CDR2 is FYNNEI. The germline V and J ends were trimmed by 1 base and 5 bases, with 11 bases remaining between them. The DNA for the CDR3 is TGTGCCAGCAGTGAAGTTTGGGGGCGGGAGACCCAGTACTTC. Its protein is CASSEVWGRETQYF.

This clonotype was observed many times. The chain carries TRBV6-6 and TRBJ2-1; the D is unclear. There are 12 residues in the CDR3. Germline CDR1 and CDR2: MNHNY and SVGAGI (reference sequence). V dropped 7 bases and J dropped 5 bases, with 9 bases sitting between them. In DNA, the CDR3 is TGTGCCAGCACCCAGGCTCACAATGAGCAGTTCTTC. Translated: CASTQAHNEQFF.

The chain carries TRBV7-9 and TRBJ2-7; tentatively, D is TRBD1 (6 bases). The germline V gene has CDR1 SEHNR and CDR2 FQNEAQ (reference sequence). This CDR3 is 15 amino acids long. V was pared by 5 bases and J by 0 bases, with 14 bases between. CDR3 in DNA: TGTGCCAGCAGCGGCAACAGGGTTAGCTCCTACGAGCAGTACTTC. Translating gives CASSGNRVSSYEQYF.

There are a few counts of this clonotype. The genes are TRBV20-1 and TRBJ2-2; 13 nucleotides agree with TRBD2. After removal of 2 bases from V and 4 bases from J, the junction contained 7 bases not matched to a gene. The CDR3 loop spans 17 amino acids. Germline lookup yields CDR1 DFQATT and CDR2 SNEGSKA (reference sequence). The CDR3 protein is CSARPHTSGRVTGELFF. The CDR3 nucleotides are TGCAGTGCTAGACCGCATACTAGCGGGAGGGTCACCGGGGAGCTGTTTTTT.

This clonotype was observed a few times. This chain uses TRBV5-1 with TRBJ2-1; 12 bases align to TRBD2. Looked up from germline, CDR1 is SGHRS and CDR2 is YFSETQ. Trimming took 0 bases from V and 3 from J; bases not matched to a gene: 4. This CDR3 is built from 17 residues. DNA for the CDR3: TGCGCCAGCAGCTTGGGACTAGCGGGAGTTCTCTACAATGAGCAGTTCTTC. This codes for CASSLGLAGVLYNEQFF.

Many counts were recorded for this clonotype. J is TRBJ1-6 and V is TRBV29-1; D is perhaps TRBD1 (5 bases). The CDR3 totals 16 residues. From germline, CDR1 is SQVTM and CDR2 ANQGSEA. Trimming removed 0 bases at V and 10 bases at J, with 19 bases between. The CDR3 DNA reads TGCAGCGTTGAAGATCTACGGGACGGCCCTTTCTCACCCCTCCACTTT. It codes for CSVEDLRDGPFSPLHF.

The chain recombines TRBV20-1 with TRBJ2-7, with D perhaps TRBD2 (5 bases). The germline V and J ends were trimmed by 3 bases and 3 bases, with 15 bases remaining between them. CDR3 size: 14 residues. Germline loops: CDR1 DFQATT, CDR2 SNEGSKA (reference sequence). CDR3 sequence reads: CSASKRLTFYEQYF. The CDR3 DNA sequence: TGCAGTGCTAGTAAGCGGCTTACGTTCTACGAGCAGTACTTC.

This CDR3 is CASSQDVRERYF. CDR3 sequence (DNA): TGCGCCAGCAGCCAAGATGTCCGGGAGAGGTACTTC. The chain couples TRBV4-1 to TRBJ2-7; the D gene is possibly TRBD2 (6 bases). The germline V gene has CDR1 MGHRA and CDR2 YSYEKL. Trimming stripped 0 bases from V and 12 bases from J, with 12 bases between. This CDR3 contains 12 residues.

This clonotype was seen a handful of times. Relative to the germline gene, one junction end is altered; a read error may explain this. This chain connects TRBV12-3 or TRBV12-4 to TRBJ2-7, with no clear D. The CDR3 runs to 11 residues. Written as DNA, the CDR3 is TGTGCCAGCAGCCTCTCCTACCAGCAGTACTTC. As protein: CASSLSYQQYF.

A few counts support this clonotype. This chain joins TRBV4-2 and TRBJ2-6, with D hard to call. The V gene lost 1 base and the J gene lost 1 base, with 8 bases spanning the gap. The V gene's germline CDR1 is LGHNA and CDR2 YNFKEQ. This CDR3 has 16 residues. As DNA, the CDR3 is TGTGCCAGCAGCCAAGCGTTGGCTTCTGGGGCCAACGTCCTGACTTTC. Amino acids: CASSQALASGANVLTF.

The chain links TRBV5-1 to TRBJ1-1; TRBD1 is a possible D gene (5 bases). There are 14 residues in the CDR3. Germline CDR1 and CDR2: SGHRS and YFSETQ. Deletions cut 4 bases from V and 2 bases from J, with 12 bases between. The DNA of the CDR3 is TGCGCCAGCAGCAACCGGGACGGTAACACTGAAGCTTTCTTT. This sequence encodes CASSNRDGNTEAFF.

The J gene is TRBJ2-7, the V gene TRBV12-3 or TRBV12-4; 9 nucleotides agree with TRBD1. CDR3 length: 14 amino acids. V lost 3 bases to trimming and J lost 4 bases; unmatched junction nucleotides: 4. The CDR3 DNA follows: TGTGCCAGCAGTTTCCGGGACAGGGAATACGAGCAGTACTTC. As protein: CASSFRDREYEQYF.

This clonotype has a handful of counts. The chain employs TRBV27 and TRBJ2-7, with 10 bases identical to TRBD2. The germline gives CDR1 MNHEY, CDR2 SMNVEV (reference sequence). The CDR3 totals 15 residues. V shed 5 bases and J 3 bases; nucleotides not matched to a gene: 7. This CDR3 is CASSLAGTSVYEQYF. The DNA for the CDR3 is TGTGCCAGCAGTCTAGCCGGGACTAGCGTCTACGAGCAGTACTTC.

The chain couples TRBV5-6 to TRBJ2-7, with no clear D. V lost 4 bases to trimming and J lost 6 bases, with 11 bases between them. The V gene's germline CDR1 is SGHDT and CDR2 YYEEEE. The CDR3 contains 12 residues. The chain's CDR3 is CASSRRRFEQYF. The CDR3 nucleotides read TGTGCCAGCAGCCGAAGACGCTTCGAGCAGTACTTC.

There are a few counts of this clonotype. The chain combines TRBV29-1 with TRBJ1-1, with D perhaps TRBD1 (6 bases). Trimming removed 7 bases at V and 8 bases at J, with 20 bases between. The CDR3 contains 13 residues. The germline V gene encodes CDR1 SQVTM and CDR2 ANQGSEA. DNA for the CDR3: TGCAGCGACTTGTTTGTTGGGGGGCCGGAAGCTTTCTTT. This codes for CSDLFVGGPEAFF.